These 32 T cell receptor beta chains originate from one sample sequenced in a study of cytomegalovirus exposure and HLA in healthy donors. The study ran its PCR with 60 Vbeta and 13 Jbeta primers. Profiled with immunoSEQ multiplex PCR; TCRdb holds only in-frame clones, not every one. The table has some 160,000 clones, roughly 70% seen once; the top ten hold 1.5% to 2%. Sample: PBMCs. Receptors were obtained from a middle-aged woman in good health and CMV-seronegative.

This chain uses TRBV5-1 with TRBJ1-1; tentatively, D is TRBD1 (6 bases). The V and J ends lost 7 bases and 1 base respectively, with 11 bases between them. This CDR3 region has 13 residues. Germline V gene sequence: CDR1 SGHRS, CDR2 YFSETQ. The CDR3 DNA reads as TGCGCCAGCGGGGGCAGGGCGAACACTGAAGCTTTCTTT. Protein sequence: CASGGRANTEAFF.

V is TRBV5-1 and J is TRBJ1-1; D might be TRBD1 (6 bases). Germline assignment: CDR1 SGHRS and CDR2 YFSETQ. This CDR3 has 14 residues. V was trimmed by 4 bases and J by 0 bases, leaving 10 bases between them. CDR3 sequence (DNA): TGCGCCAGCAGCGGGGGGGGGCTGAACACTGAAGCTTTCTTT. It yields the protein CASSGGGLNTEAFF.

This clone was counted only a few times. This chain links TRBV5-1 with TRBJ1-1; D gene ambiguous. V gave up 6 bases and J gave up 0 bases, with 12 bases separating them. CDR3 length: 14 amino acids. Germline loops: CDR1 SGHRS, CDR2 YFSETQ. CDR3 protein: CASMGDPMNTEAFF. The CDR3, as DNA: TGCGCCAGCATGGGAGATCCGATGAACACTGAAGCTTTCTTT.

The chain uses TRBV7-9 and TRBJ1-1; no firm D call. The V end was cut by 1 base, the J end by 7 bases, with 13 bases between. The CDR3 loop spans 14 amino acids. Looked up from germline, CDR1 is SEHNR and CDR2 is FQNEAQ (reference sequence). The CDR3 DNA is TGTGCCAGCAGCTTAGGACACGGGGAGGTTGAAGCTTTCTTT. This sequence encodes CASSLGHGEVEAFF.

The rearrangement joins TRBV7-9 to TRBJ2-5; 8 nucleotides agree with TRBD2. Germline lookup yields CDR1 SEHNR and CDR2 FQNEAQ (reference sequence). Trimming at V came to 5 bases and at J to 5 bases, leaving 7 bases not matched to a gene. The CDR3 has 14 residues. The CDR3 coding sequence is TGTGCCAGCAGCCCGGGGGGGGCCTGGGAGACCCAGTACTTC. It codes for CASSPGGAWETQYF.

The chain has TRBV5-4 and TRBJ2-5; D possibly corresponds to TRBD1 (6 bases). The CDR3 runs to 14 residues. V dropped 1 base and J dropped 5 bases, with 12 bases sitting between them. Germline V CDR1 and CDR2: SGHNT, YYREEE (reference sequence). Here the CDR3 DNA reads TGTGCCAGCAGCTTGTTGCTTCAGGGGGAGACCCAGTACTTC. This translates into CASSLLLQGETQYF.

The chain recombines TRBV6-1 with TRBJ1-2; perhaps TRBD1 as D (5 bases). The CDR3 covers 12 residues. Trimming pared 2 bases from V and 8 bases from J, leaving 9 bases between. Germline V gene lookup returns CDR1 MNHNS and CDR2 SASEGT. CDR3 bases: TGTGCCAGCAGTGAAAAGGGGTGGGGCTACACCTTC. Its translation: CASSEKGWGYTF.

This clone was observed a single time. V is TRBV7-2 and J is TRBJ2-6; 8 nucleotides line up with TRBD1. The germline V gene encodes CDR1 SGHTA and CDR2 FQGNSA. This CDR3 contains 11 residues. J lost 18 bases, V lost 4 bases, and 5 bases had no gene match. Here the CDR3 DNA reads TGTGCCAGCAGCTCCCAGGGGGCAAAGACTTTC. It codes for CASSSQGAKTF.

The rearrangement joins TRBV6-5 to TRBJ1-1, with D possibly matching TRBD1 (6 bases). Germline V gene sequence: CDR1 MNHEY, CDR2 SVGAGI. Trimming pared 4 bases from V and 5 bases from J, leaving 14 bases between. The CDR3 is 14 amino acids. CDR3 bases: TGTGCCAGCAGTTTCAGGGGAGAAGGAACTGAAGCTTTCTTT. Residues: CASSFRGEGTEAFF.

The CDR3 loop reads CASRRDSYEQYF. The CDR3 region has the DNA TGTGCCAGCAGACGGGACAGCTACGAGCAGTACTTC. The chain joins TRBV7-9 to TRBJ2-7; 7 bases are shared with TRBD1. Germline V lookup: CDR1 SEHNR, CDR2 FQNEAQ (reference sequence). CDR3 length: 12 amino acids. V shed 6 bases and J 3 bases; nucleotides not matched to a gene: 2.

The rearrangement joins TRBV19 to TRBJ1-1; maybe TRBD1 (6 bases). This CDR3 comprises 14 residues. Germline-derived CDR1 and CDR2 are LNHDA and SQIVND (reference sequence). V was cut by 7 bases and J by 3 bases, with 15 bases left in between. CDR3 region: CASKHGTPYTEAFF. Written as DNA, the CDR3 is TGTGCCAGTAAACACGGGACACCGTACACTGAAGCTTTCTTT.

The chain carries TRBV6-1 and TRBJ2-7; TRBD1 matches at 7 bases. This CDR3 has 15 amino acids. Trimming took 3 bases from V and 4 from J; bases not matched to a gene: 9. In germline, CDR1 is MNHNS, CDR2 SASEGT. Written as DNA, the CDR3 is TGTGCCAGCAGTGACTACCGTCAGGGGGTTTACGAGCAGTACTTC. It codes for CASSDYRQGVYEQYF.

This chain joins TRBV19 and TRBJ1-5, with 7 bases fitting TRBD1. Germline V gives CDR1 LNHDA, CDR2 SQIVND (reference sequence). V shed 5 bases and J 3 bases; nucleotides not matched to a gene: 10. CDR3 length: 16 amino acids. CDR3 sequence (DNA): TGTGCCAGTAGTCTAGGTACAGGGGTCCACAATCAGCCCCAGCATTTT. This encodes CASSLGTGVHNQPQHF. The complete variable domain, with remaining parts taken from reference TRBV19 and TRBJ1-5, reads DGGITQSPKYLFRKEGQNVTLSCEQNLNHDAMYWYRQDPGQGLRLIYYSQIVNDFQKGDIAEGYSVSREKKESFPLTVTSAQKNPTAFYLCASSLGTGVHNQPQHFGDGTRLSIL.

This clone showed up just a few times. The chain joins TRBV5-1 to TRBJ1-4; 9 bases are shared with TRBD1. V lost 0 bases and J lost 5; bases outside the gene matches: 2. Germline values: CDR1 SGHRS, CDR2 YFSETQ. The CDR3 contains 15 residues. CDR3 region: CASSLGQGVNEKLFF. The CDR3 bases are TGCGCCAGCAGCTTGGGACAGGGGGTAAATGAAAAACTGTTTTTT.

J is TRBJ2-7 and V is TRBV28; 8 nucleotides match TRBD2. J gave up 2 bases and V 5 bases, and 11 bases lay outside the gene matches. CDR3 length: 16 amino acids. Germline V gene sequence: CDR1 MDHEN, CDR2 SYDVKM. This CDR3 reads CASSPGGAGATYEQYF. CDR3 bases: TGTGCCAGCAGTCCGGGGGGGGCGGGGGCAACCTACGAGCAGTACTTC. Full variable domain (outside the CDR3, taken from reference TRBV28 and TRBJ2-7): DVKVTQSSRYLVKRTGEKVFLECVQDMDHENMFWYRQDPGLGLRLIYFSYDVKMKEKGDIPEGYSVSREKKERFSLILESASTNQTSMYLCASSPGGAGATYEQYFGPGTRLTVT.

The CDR3 loop reads CASSSGLAGSDTQYF. The DNA for the CDR3 is TGTGCCAGCAGTTCGGGGCTAGCGGGATCAGATACGCAGTATTTT. The chain couples TRBV6-1 to TRBJ2-3; 9 bases are a match to TRBD2. The CDR3 totals 15 residues. Germline V gives CDR1 MNHNS, CDR2 SASEGT. The V and J ends lost 5 bases and 4 bases, in that order; junction bases with no gene match: 7.

This rearrangement joins TRBV5-1 to TRBJ1-1; 7 nucleotides align to TRBD1. The CDR3 contains 12 residues. CDR1 is SGHRS and CDR2 is YFSETQ in the germline V gene. Trimming took 4 bases from V and 7 from J; bases not matched to a gene: 4. CDR3 in amino acids: CASSVTGSEAFF. The CDR3 bases are TGCGCCAGCAGCGTGACAGGGAGTGAAGCTTTCTTT. The variable domain in full, completed from reference TRBV5-1 and TRBJ1-1, reads KAGVTQTPRYLIKTRGQQVTLSCSPISGHRSVSWYQQTPGQGLQFLFEYFSETQRNKGNFPGRFSGRQFSNSRSEMNVSTLELGDSALYLCASSVTGSEAFFGQGTRLTVV.

This clone was counted only a few times. The chain couples TRBV27 to TRBJ1-5, with D perhaps TRBD1 (5 bases). V dropped 5 bases and J dropped 0 bases, with 8 bases sitting between them. This CDR3 spans 14 amino acids. Germline CDR1 and CDR2: MNHEY and SMNVEV (reference sequence). CDR3 DNA sequence: TGTGCCAGCAGTCCACAGGTTAGCAATCAGCCCCAGCATTTT. It translates to CASSPQVSNQPQHF.

The chain couples TRBV6-5 to TRBJ2-7, with D possibly TRBD2 on 5 matching bases. The CDR3 covers 15 residues. Trimming pared 6 bases from V and 3 bases from J, leaving 18 bases between. Germline V gene lookup returns CDR1 MNHEY and CDR2 SVGAGI. CDR3 nucleotide sequence: TGTGCCAGCAGCCCTCGGGAACCGCCCTTCTACGAGCAGTACTTC. Amino acids: CASSPREPPFYEQYF.

V is TRBV30 and J is TRBJ1-2; 7 bases line up with TRBD1. The ends lost 1 base at V and 7 bases at J; junction bases unmatched: 18. From germline, CDR1 is GTSNPN and CDR2 SVGIG (reference sequence). This CDR3 spans 17 amino acids. The CDR3 sequence is CAWSARDSFFIPFGYTF. CDR3 sequence (DNA): TGTGCCTGGAGTGCCCGGGACAGTTTTTTTATCCCATTTGGCTACACCTTC.

The chain is built from TRBV18 and TRBJ1-2; possibly TRBD1 for D (6 bases). V gave up 4 bases and J gave up 3 bases, with 12 bases separating them. The CDR3 runs to 14 residues. Germline V CDR1 and CDR2: KGHSH, LQKENI. This chain's CDR3 is CASSQISGDYGYTF. CDR3 DNA: TGTGCCAGCTCACAAATATCAGGGGACTATGGCTACACCTTC.

This clone was recorded a few times. This chain joins TRBV5-6 and TRBJ1-1, with D hard to call. Germline values: CDR1 SGHDT, CDR2 YYEEEE. Trimming cost V 1 base and J 8 bases, with 9 bases left between them. The CDR3 runs to 12 residues. This CDR3 reads CASSLYRGEAFF. The CDR3 nucleotides are TGTGCCAGCAGCTTGTACCGCGGAGAAGCTTTCTTT. The full variable domain, completed using reference TRBV5-6 and TRBJ1-1, is DAGVTQSPTHLIKTRGQQVTLRCSPKSGHDTVSWYQQALGQGPQFIFQYYEEEERQRGNFPDRFSGHQFPNYSSELNVNALLLGDSALYLCASSLYRGEAFFGQGTRLTVV.

V is TRBV9 and J is TRBJ2-5, with 12 positions matching TRBD2. The CDR3 sequence is 15 residues long. The germline CDR1 and CDR2 sequences are SGDLS and YYNGEE. Unmatched junction bases numbered 4, after V lost 0 bases and J lost 7 bases. Here the CDR3 DNA reads TGTGCCAGCAGCGTAGGGCTAGCGGGAGGGGGGACCCAGTACTTC. Protein: CASSVGLAGGGTQYF.

The chain uses TRBV19 and TRBJ1-3, with a tentative D call TRBD1 (6 bases). Germline values: CDR1 LNHDA, CDR2 SQIVND (reference sequence). The V end lost 4 bases, the J end lost 9 bases, and 16 bases lay between the germline ends. The CDR3 is made up of 14 amino acids. The CDR3 sequence is CASSTQDSAFTIYF. The CDR3 DNA reads as TGTGCCAGTAGTACGCAGGACAGCGCGTTCACCATATATTTT.

This clone was observed at least ten times. The rearrangement links TRBV2 to TRBJ2-1, with D perhaps TRBD2 (5 bases). CDR1 and CDR2 from the germline V gene are SNHLY and FYNNEI. V shed 8 bases and J shed 7 bases, with 27 bases lying between them. There are 17 residues in the CDR3. CDR3 amino acids: CASGDHSGGPFWNEQFF. The CDR3 nucleotides are TGTGCCAGCGGGGATCACTCAGGAGGCCCTTTTTGGAATGAGCAGTTCTTC.

The genes are TRBV10-2 and TRBJ1-1; D remains unclear. The V and J ends lost 3 bases and 7 bases respectively, with 15 bases between them. This CDR3 has 14 amino acids. Per germline, CDR1 WSHSY and CDR2 SAAADI. In DNA, the CDR3 is TGCGCCAGCAGTGATGAAGAGGCGGCGGATGAAGCTTTCTTT. Protein: CASSDEEAADEAFF.

The rearrangement joins TRBV2 to TRBJ2-2; 10 positions match TRBD2. CDR1 is SNHLY, CDR2 FYNNEI, per germline. J was trimmed by 2 bases and V by 6 bases; bases with no gene match: 3. The CDR3 contains 15 residues. This CDR3 is CASRGLAYNTGELFF. In DNA form, the CDR3 reads TGTGCCAGCAGGGGACTAGCGTATAACACCGGGGAGCTGTTTTTT.

The CDR3 loop reads CASSYQQGYYEQYF. The CDR3 DNA reads as TGTGCCAGCAGTTACCAACAGGGCTACTACGAGCAGTACTTC. The genes are TRBV6-5 and TRBJ2-7; possible D gene TRBD1, 6 bases. Looked up from germline, CDR1 is MNHEY and CDR2 is SVGAGI. The CDR3 has 14 residues. Deletions cut 2 bases from V and 3 bases from J, with 11 bases between.

The gene calls are TRBV9 and TRBJ1-1; the D gene is possibly TRBD1 (6 bases). CDR3 length equals 15 residues. V lost 3 bases and J lost 5, with 17 bases in between. The germline V gene has CDR1 SGDLS and CDR2 YYNGEE. As DNA, the CDR3 is TGTGCCAGCAGCGCCCCCCACAGGGTCGAGACTGAAGCTTTCTTT. It specifies CASSAPHRVETEAFF.

The rearrangement joins TRBV4-1 to TRBJ2-1, with no clear D. Trimming took off 3 bases at V and 5 bases at J, with 14 bases between the two ends. Germline V CDR1 and CDR2: MGHRA, YSYEKL. This CDR3 is 15 amino acids long. CDR3 nucleotide sequence: TGCGCCAGCAGCCAGATTGGGCTCGTTCACAATGAGCAGTTCTTC. Translation: CASSQIGLVHNEQFF.

The V call is TRBV6-1, the J call TRBJ2-5; the match to TRBD1 covers 8 bases. This CDR3 is 13 amino acids long. The germline gives CDR1 MNHNS, CDR2 SASEGT. Unmatched junction bases numbered 1, after V lost 6 bases and J lost 1 base. CDR3 protein: CASRTGGQETQYF. As DNA, the CDR3 is TGTGCCAGCAGAACAGGGGGCCAAGAGACCCAGTACTTC.

This clone was counted a single time. The rearrangement links TRBV29-1 to TRBJ2-3; D might be TRBD2 (5 bases). The germline V and J ends were trimmed by 2 bases and 3 bases, with 12 bases remaining between them. Germline values: CDR1 SQVTM, CDR2 ANQGSEA. The CDR3 contains 14 residues. The CDR3 DNA follows: TGCAGCGTTGAAATTCTAAAGCGGACAGATACGCAGTATTTT. Its protein product is CSVEILKRTDTQYF.